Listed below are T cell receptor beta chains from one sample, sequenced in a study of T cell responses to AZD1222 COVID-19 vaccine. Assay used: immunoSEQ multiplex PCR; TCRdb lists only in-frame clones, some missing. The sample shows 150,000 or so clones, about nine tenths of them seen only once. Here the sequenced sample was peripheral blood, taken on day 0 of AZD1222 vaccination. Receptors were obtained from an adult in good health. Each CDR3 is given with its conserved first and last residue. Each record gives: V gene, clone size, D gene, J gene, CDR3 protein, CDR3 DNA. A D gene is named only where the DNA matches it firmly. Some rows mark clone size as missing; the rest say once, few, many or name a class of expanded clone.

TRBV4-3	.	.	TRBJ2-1	CASSQEGTGGYNEQFF	TGCGCCAGCAGCCAAGAGGGGACTGGGGGATACAATGAGCAGTTCTTC
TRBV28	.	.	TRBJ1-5	CASSLSRGGNQPQHF	TGTGCCAGCAGTTTATCTCGGGGAGGCAATCAGCCCCAGCATTTT
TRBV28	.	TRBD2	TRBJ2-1	CASSSNSGLSSYNEQFF	TGTGCCAGCAGTTCGAATAGCGGGCTGAGCTCCTACAATGAGCAGTTCTTC
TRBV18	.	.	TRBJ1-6	CASTRSYNSPLHF	TGTGCCAGCACGAGGTCCTATAATTCACCCCTCCACTTT
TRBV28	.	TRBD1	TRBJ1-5	CASSQGQGRWQPQHF	TGTGCCAGCAGCCAGGGACAGGGAAGATGGCAGCCCCAGCATTTT
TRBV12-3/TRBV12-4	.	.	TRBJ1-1	CASSLARNTEAFF	TGTGCCAGCAGTTTAGCCCGGAACACTGAAGCTTTCTTT
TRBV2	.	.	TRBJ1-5	CASSDRGADQPQHF	TGTGCCAGCAGTGACAGGGGCGCGGATCAGCCCCAGCATTTT
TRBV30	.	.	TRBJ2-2	CAWSNRFIGTGELFF	TGTGCCTGGAGCAACAGGTTCATAGGGACCGGGGAGCTGTTTTTT
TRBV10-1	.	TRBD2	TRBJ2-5	CASSETSGVRETQYF	TGCGCCAGCAGTGAAACTAGCGGGGTTCGGGAGACCCAGTACTTC
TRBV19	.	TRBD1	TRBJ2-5	CASSIAWDRGQETQYF	TGTGCCAGTAGTATAGCCTGGGACAGGGGGCAAGAGACCCAGTACTTC
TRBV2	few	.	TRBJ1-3	CASSFDTGLNTIYF	TGTGCCAGCAGTTTTGACACGGGTCTAAACACCATATATTTT
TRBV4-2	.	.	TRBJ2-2	CASSPIGESYTGELFF	TGTGCCAGCAGCCCAATTGGGGAATCCTACACCGGGGAGCTGTTTTTT
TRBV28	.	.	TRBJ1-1	CASSFGITEAFF	TGTGCCAGCAGTTTTGGTATCACTGAAGCTTTCTTT
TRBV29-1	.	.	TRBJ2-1	CSVLKHNNEQFF	TGCAGCGTTTTGAAGCACAACAATGAGCAGTTCTTC
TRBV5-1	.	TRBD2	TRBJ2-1	CASRELAGDNEQFF	TGCGCCAGCAGAGAACTAGCGGGGGACAATGAGCAGTTCTTC
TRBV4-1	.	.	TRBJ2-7	CASSQGMSYEQYF	TGCGCCAGCAGCCAAGGGATGAGCTACGAGCAGTACTTC
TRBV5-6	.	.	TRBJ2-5	CASSYYWGTTETQYF	TGTGCCAGCAGCTATTACTGGGGGACGACGGAGACCCAGTACTTC
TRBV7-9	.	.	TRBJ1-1	CASSLSRTGTVNTEAFF	TGTGCCAGCAGCTTATCGCGTACCGGGACGGTGAACACTGAAGCTTTCTTT
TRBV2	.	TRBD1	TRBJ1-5	CASEDREAYQPQHF	TGTGCCAGCGAGGACAGGGAGGCCTATCAGCCCCAGCATTTT
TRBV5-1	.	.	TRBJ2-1	CASSVQGSSYNEQFF	TGCGCCAGCAGCGTACAGGGTAGCTCCTACAATGAGCAGTTCTTC
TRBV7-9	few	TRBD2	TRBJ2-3	CASTAGEAGTDTQYF	TGTGCCAGCACCGCGGGAGAAGCGGGGACAGATACGCAGTATTTT
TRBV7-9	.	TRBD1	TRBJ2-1	CASSLEQGARNEQFF	TGTGCCAGCAGCTTAGAACAGGGGGCGCGCAATGAGCAGTTCTTC
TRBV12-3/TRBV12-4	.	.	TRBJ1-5	CASSLRGDQPQHF	TGTGCCAGCAGTTTACGGGGGGATCAGCCCCAGCATTTT
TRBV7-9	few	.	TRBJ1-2	CASSLGAGHYGYTF	TGTGCCAGCAGCTTAGGGGCAGGGCACTATGGCTACACCTTC
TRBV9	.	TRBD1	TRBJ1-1	CASSNQGATEAFF	TGTGCCAGCAGCAACCAGGGGGCGACTGAAGCTTTCTTT
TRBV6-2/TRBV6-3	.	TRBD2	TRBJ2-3	CASSSTSGTTQYF	TGTGCCAGCAGTTCGACTAGCGGTACTACGCAGTATTTT
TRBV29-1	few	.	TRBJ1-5	CSVQAFSNQPQHF	TGCAGCGTGCAGGCTTTTAGCAATCAGCCCCAGCATTTT
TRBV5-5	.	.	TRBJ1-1	CASSLSVASSNTEAFF	TGTGCCAGCAGCTTGTCGGTGGCCAGCTCGAACACTGAAGCTTTCTTT
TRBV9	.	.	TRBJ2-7	CASSAGDVAYEQYF	TGTGCCAGCAGCGCCGGCGACGTAGCCTACGAGCAGTACTTC
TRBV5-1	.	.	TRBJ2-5	CASRLPQETQYF	TGCGCCAGCAGGCTCCCTCAAGAGACCCAGTACTTC
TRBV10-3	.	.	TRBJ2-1	CAISDPGGGRNEQFF	TGTGCCATCAGTGACCCCGGAGGGGGGCGCAATGAGCAGTTCTTC
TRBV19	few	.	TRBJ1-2	CALRGNYGYTF	TGTGCCCTCAGGGGCAACTATGGCTACACCTTC
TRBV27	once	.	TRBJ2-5	CASSARLGETQYF	TGTGCCAGCAGTGCCCGTCTAGGAGAGACCCAGTACTTC
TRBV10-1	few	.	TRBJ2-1	CASSPGWVAEQFF	TGCGCCAGCAGTCCCGGGTGGGTGGCTGAGCAGTTCTTC
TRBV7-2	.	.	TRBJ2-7	CASSPDLPASYEQYF	TGTGCCAGCAGCCCGGACCTACCAGCGTCCTACGAGCAGTACTTC
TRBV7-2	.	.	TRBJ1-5	CASRRGNQPQHF	TGTGCCAGCAGGAGGGGCAATCAGCCCCAGCATTTT
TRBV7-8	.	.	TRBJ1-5	CASSPGRWGNSNQPQHF	TGTGCCAGCAGCCCAGGTAGATGGGGAAATAGCAATCAGCCCCAGCATTTT